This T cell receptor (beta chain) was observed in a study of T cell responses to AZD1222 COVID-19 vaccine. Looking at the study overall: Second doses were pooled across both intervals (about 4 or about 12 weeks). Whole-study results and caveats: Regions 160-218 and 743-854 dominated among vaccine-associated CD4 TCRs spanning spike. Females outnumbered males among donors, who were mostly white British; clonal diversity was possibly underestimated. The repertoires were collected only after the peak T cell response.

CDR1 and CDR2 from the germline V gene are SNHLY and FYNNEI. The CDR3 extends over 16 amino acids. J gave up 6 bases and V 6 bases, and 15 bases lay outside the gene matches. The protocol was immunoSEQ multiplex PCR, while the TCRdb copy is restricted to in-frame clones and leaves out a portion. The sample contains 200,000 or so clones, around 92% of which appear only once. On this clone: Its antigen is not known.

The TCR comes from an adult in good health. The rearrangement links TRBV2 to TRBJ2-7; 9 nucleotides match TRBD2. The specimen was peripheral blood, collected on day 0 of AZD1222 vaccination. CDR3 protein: CASRGEVAGAWSEQYF. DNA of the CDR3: TGTGCCAGCAGGGGGGAAGTAGCGGGAGCCTGGTCCGAGCAGTACTTC.